This T cell receptor (beta chain) was captured in a study of PD-L1 blockade in urothelial cancer (dated by TCRdb to 2016 to 2017). Broadly, across the study: All patients started therapy around 2014 and received atezolizumab 1,200 mg intravenously every 3 weeks. Twenty-nine patients had pretreatment blood TCR-seq, some 24 had at least one posttreatment blood collection, and some 24 had tumor TCR-seq. About 90% of the roughly 29 patients were identified as males with urothelial cancer of bladder origin, and a prior smoking history was reported by 18 of 29 patients. A median of approximately 140,000 T cells and approximately 86,000 unique TCRs was obtained from blood samples, and a median clonality of 0.080 was observed. In the same patients, whole exome sequencing and RNA sequencing of pretreatment tumors were performed in addition to TCR sequencing. Progression-free survival longer than 6 months counted as durable clinical benefit, and TCR features were additionally tested against both progression-free and overall survival. Blood samples were analyzed at two time points: 3 weeks after treatment start (second dose) and 6 weeks after treatment start. An exploratory multi-omic analysis was conducted of the somatic, immune and clinical correlates of response to PD-L1 blockade with atezolizumab in urothelial cancer. TCR sequencing covered pretreatment tumor samples and matched, serially collected peripheral blood taken before and after atezolizumab treatment. An ECOG performance status of 0 or 1 was recorded for the patients, and 0 to 3 prior chemotherapy regimens had been received by the patients. Durable clinical benefit was achieved by nine patients and was not achieved by 20 patients. Broader findings and caveats from the paper: Among patients with durable benefit, tumor-associated TCR clones showed greater expansion in peripheral blood 3 weeks after treatment started (n ≈ 20, p = 0.022). Improved progression-free and overall survival was found to be associated with pretreatment peripheral blood TCR clonality below the median. Because the sample size was small (n of about 29) and many exploratory analyses were performed, the results are intended to be hypothesis-generating.

To estimate absolute template abundance from read counts, synthetic TCR analog templates were spiked into each PCR. The immunoSEQ assay was used to amplify TCRbeta CDR3 regions from genomic DNA with bias-controlled V and J gene primers. Sequencing of rearranged TCRbeta segments was done at approximately 20X coverage. The paper's data handling went like this. Clustering was used to correct sequencing errors, and CDR3s were annotated against IMGT so that V, D and J genes could be assigned. Out-of-frame and stop-codon sequences were excluded, and only productive TCRbeta rearrangements were used in downstream analyses. To compute clonality, Shannon entropy was normalized by the log of the number of unique productive sequences and then subtracted from one. Clones differing between time points or between blood and tumor were identified by Fisher's exact test with Benjamini-Hochberg correction at adjusted p below 0.01. TCRdb provides this immuneACCESS table in a form limited to in-frame rearrangements. Some clones are lacking; in checked studies, under half of them reflect an unresolved V gene, and why the rest are absent is not known. V and J calls plus clone size are reproduced from that table; the DNA served to infer D and trimming. For this sample there are about 63,000 clones; about four fifths appear just once. Around 6% of the sample is in the top ten clones.

In regard to this clone: Its specific antigen is unknown. Nothing much larger sits one base from this clone, and base qualities are not available.

From the cysteine up to the phenylalanine, the CDR3 has a length of 16 residues. The kept DNA is CDR3 alone, 48 bases in frame from the first base. The junction carries 15 bases between V and J, which are trimmed by 3 bases and 1 base respectively. From a lookup of the germline V gene, CDR1 and CDR2 are KGHSH and LQKENI. The label giving this sample's time point can be read as: pretreatment peripheral blood. The cohort comprised roughly 30 patients with locally advanced or metastatic urothelial carcinoma treated at Memorial Sloan Kettering on a trial protocol. Peripheral blood mononuclear cells were collected from each patient pretreatment and during treatment, giving between 1 and 8 total time points per patient. The Qiagen DNeasy Blood extraction kit was used to purify genomic DNA from total PBMCs and from tumor samples. PBMCs were collected pretreatment and during treatment, and were isolated and stored as previously described.

The sequencing used PBMCs, collected around atezolizumab (anti-PD-L1) treatment. This receptor was taken from a man between 65 and 85 years old with urothelial cancer. The chain joins TRBV18 to TRBJ1-2; perhaps TRBD1 is the D gene, with 6 bases matching. The DNA sequence reads TGTGCCAGCTCACCCTTCCCGACAGGACGTAACTATGGCTACACCTTC. It translates as CASSPFPTGRNYGYTF.